This is a list of T cell receptor beta chains from one sample in a study of T cells after yellow fever vaccination. TCRdb independently ran MiXCR on the 5' RACE reads; one entry per CDR3 protein. In the table there are just under 600,000 distinct CDR3 sequences, approximately 13% of which are singletons. The sample in question was PBMCs, obtained on the day of the yellow fever booster vaccination. The receptors were sampled from a man aged 30-40 years who received the YFV17D yellow fever vaccine. Both conserved end residues are part of each CDR3. The order of the fields is clone size, D gene, J gene, V gene, CDR3 length, CDR3 DNA, CDR3 protein. A D gene is named only where the DNA matches it firmly. Size is omitted from some rows. Given values are once, few, many or a class for expanded clones.

>.|.|TRBJ2-3|TRBV5-1|15
TGCGCCAGCAGCCCGGGACTCGTACAGACAGATACGCAGTATTTT
CASSPGLVQTDTQYF
>many|TRBD1|TRBJ2-3|TRBV12-3/TRBV12-4|14
TGTGCCAGCACCCGGACAGGGGAGACAGATACGCAGTATTTT
CASTRTGETDTQYF
>few|TRBD2|TRBJ2-7|TRBV7-9|13
TGTGCCAGCAGCCGACTAGCGGGCTACGAGCAGTACTTC
CASSRLAGYEQYF
>.|TRBD2|TRBJ2-1|TRBV11-2|17
TGTGCCAGCAGCTTAGGCGGGGGGAGCGGGAGGTTGAATGAGCAGTTCTTC
CASSLGGGSGRLNEQFF
>many|.|TRBJ2-3|TRBV12-3/TRBV12-4|13
TGTGCCAGCAGCCTACTGGGGGCAGATACGCAGTATTTT
CASSLLGADTQYF
>many|TRBD1|TRBJ2-1|TRBV7-8|17
TGTGCCAGCAGCTTAGCTCCGGGACAGGACTCCTACAATGAGCAGTTCTTC
CASSLAPGQDSYNEQFF
>.|.|TRBJ1-2|TRBV7-2|13
TGTGCCAGCAGCTCCAGGCCTAACTATGGCTACACCTTC
CASSSRPNYGYTF
>.|.|TRBJ2-5|TRBV20-1|14
TGCAGTGCTAGGAGACCAACCCTTCAAGAGACCCAGTACTTC
CSARRPTLQETQYF
>.|TRBD2|TRBJ2-6|TRBV30|15
TGTGCCTGGTCTAGCGGGAACTCTGGGGCCAACGTCCTGACTTTC
CAWSSGNSGANVLTF
>few|TRBD2|TRBJ2-5|TRBV5-1|13
TGCGCCAGCAGCTCAGCGGGAGACGAGACCCAGTACTTC
CASSSAGDETQYF
>.|TRBD2|TRBJ2-5|TRBV7-2|14
TGTGCCAGCAGCTCAAGCGGGAAGCGAGAGACCCAGTACTTC
CASSSSGKRETQYF
>few|TRBD2|TRBJ2-1|TRBV24-1|18
TGTGCCACCAGTGATCTGGGGACTAGCGGGAGGGGGGGAAATGAGCAGTTCTTC
CATSDLGTSGRGGNEQFF
>few|.|TRBJ2-1|TRBV14|15
TGTGCCAGCAGCCAAGGGGACATAGCCTACAATGAGCAGTTCTTC
CASSQGDIAYNEQFF
>.|.|TRBJ2-4|TRBV12-3/TRBV12-4|15
TGTGCCAGCAGTTTAATGGTAGGGGGCAAAAACATTCAGTACTTC
CASSLMVGGKNIQYF
>.|.|TRBJ2-3|TRBV20-1|14
TGCAGTGCTCCCCCCGGGACAGCGGGAAAAACGCAGTATTTT
CSAPPGTAGKTQYF
>many|.|TRBJ2-7|TRBV4-2|16
TGTGCCAGCAGCCAGGAGGAAGGGGGGGCGGCCTACGAGCAGTACTTC
CASSQEEGGAAYEQYF
>few|.|TRBJ2-5|TRBV20-1|14
TGCAGTGCTAGAGCTACGACGGAGTCGGAGACCCAGTACTTC
CSARATTESETQYF
>.|.|TRBJ2-1|TRBV12-3/TRBV12-4|14
TGTGCCAGCCTAGTACGTACAGGGTCGAGTCAGCAGTTCTTC
CASLVRTGSSQQFF
>.|TRBD1|TRBJ2-6|TRBV7-9|17
TGTGCCGGCTCTAACGGACAGGGGGCGCCTGGGGCCAACGTCCTGACTTTC
CAGSNGQGAPGANVLTF
>.|.|TRBJ2-7|TRBV3-1|17
TGTGCCAGCAGCCCACTTCAAGTAGGCGGGATCCCCTACGAGCAGTACTTC
CASSPLQVGGIPYEQYF
>.|.|TRBJ2-1|TRBV27|13
TGTGCCAGCAGTCAGTTAGCGGATGGGGTAGGATTCTTC
CASSQLADGVGFF
>.|TRBD2|TRBJ2-5|TRBV29-1|15
TGCAGCGCGGGAGCGGGAGCCATAATCCAAGAGACCCAGTACTTC
CSAGAGAIIQETQYF
>few|TRBD2|TRBJ2-5|TRBV4-3|18
TGCGCCAGCAGCCCGAGTGGTGGGCTAGCGGGGGCCCGAGAGACCCAGTACTTC
CASSPSGGLAGARETQYF
>few|.|TRBJ2-1|TRBV20-1|13
TGCAGTGCTAGAGTTCCTAAGAGCAATGAGCAGTTCTTC
CSARVPKSNEQFF
>many|TRBD2|TRBJ2-5|TRBV7-2|16
TGTGCCAGCAGCTTGGGACTAGCGGGAGGGGGGGAGACCCAGTACTTC
CASSLGLAGGGETQYF
>few|TRBD2|TRBJ2-1|TRBV7-9|15
TGTGCCAGCAGCTTATCAGCGGGGGGGGACAATGAGCAGTTCTTC
CASSLSAGGDNEQFF
>few|.|TRBJ2-1|TRBV6-4|15
TGTGCCAGCAGTGTGTCCGGGAACTCCTACAATGAGCAGTTCTTC
CASSVSGNSYNEQFF
>few|.|TRBJ2-7|TRBV29-1|11
TGCAGCGTTGGGAGCAACTACGAGCAGTACTTC
CSVGSNYEQYF
>few|.|TRBJ2-5|TRBV20-1|14
TGCAGTGCTGGGGAAACAGGACTACAAGAGACCCAGTACTTC
CSAGETGLQETQYF
>.|.|TRBJ1-1|TRBV7-9|13
TGTGCCAGCACCGAGAAGGGGCCCACTGAAGCTTTCTTT
CASTEKGPTEAFF
>.|.|TRBJ2-5|TRBV14|12
TGTGCCAGCAGCCAAGTTCGTGGGACCCAGTACTTC
CASSQVRGTQYF
>few|TRBD2|TRBJ2-1|TRBV7-9|17
TGTGCCAGCAGCCCCAATCGGTTCCTAGCGGGAGTAGATGAGCAGTTCTTC
CASSPNRFLAGVDEQFF
>.|.|TRBJ2-1|TRBV5-1|15
TGCGCCAGCAGCACGGACGCCAGCTCCTACAATGAGCAGTTCTTC
CASSTDASSYNEQFF
>few|.|TRBJ1-5|TRBV12-3/TRBV12-4|12
TGTGCCAGCAGATTAGGGGATCAGCCCCAGCATTTT
CASRLGDQPQHF
>few|TRBD2|TRBJ2-7|TRBV6-5|18
TGTGCCAGCAGTTCCTCTTCGGGACTAGCGGGGAGCTCCTACGAGCAGTACTTC
CASSSSSGLAGSSYEQYF
>.|TRBD2|TRBJ2-1|TRBV20-1|16
TGCTGTGCAACAAATCGGGTAGTGCGGGAGAACAATGAGCAGTTCTTC
CCATNRVVRENNEQFF
>many|TRBD2|TRBJ2-1|TRBV29-1|13
TGCAGCGTTGCCTGGGGGGGTTACAATGAGCAGTTCTTC
CSVAWGGYNEQFF
>.|TRBD1|TRBJ1-1|TRBV6-5|15
TGTGCCAGCAGTTACTCGAGACAGGGGAGTTTTGAAGCTTTCTTT
CASSYSRQGSFEAFF
>few|TRBD1|TRBJ2-1|TRBV18|15
TGTGCCAGCTCACCAAGGGACAGCGTTTACAATGAGCAGTTCTTC
CASSPRDSVYNEQFF